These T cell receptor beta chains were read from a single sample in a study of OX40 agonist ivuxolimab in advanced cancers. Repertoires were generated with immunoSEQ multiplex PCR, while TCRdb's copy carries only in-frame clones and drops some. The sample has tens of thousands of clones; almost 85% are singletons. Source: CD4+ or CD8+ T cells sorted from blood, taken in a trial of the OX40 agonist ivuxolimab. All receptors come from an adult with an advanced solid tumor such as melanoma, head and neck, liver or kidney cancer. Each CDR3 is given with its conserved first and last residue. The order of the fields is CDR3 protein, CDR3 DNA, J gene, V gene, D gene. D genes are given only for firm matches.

CASSLDTAGGPRNEQFF TGCGCCAGCAGCTTGGACACGGCGGGAGGGCCGAGGAATGAGCAGTTCTTC TRBJ2-1 TRBV5-1 TRBD2
CASSSGTDLNYGYTF TGTGCCAGCAGTTCAGGGACCGACTTGAACTATGGCTACACCTTC TRBJ1-2 TRBV13 -
CASSYLGERGDTQYF TGTGCCAGCAGTTACCTCGGGGAGCGCGGCGATACGCAGTATTTT TRBJ2-3 TRBV6-5 -
CASSQGGDSYEQYF TGTGCCAGCAGCCAGGGAGGGGACTCCTACGAGCAGTACTTC TRBJ2-7 TRBV9 TRBD2
CASSLTSGGYEQYF TGTGCCAGCAGTTTAACTAGCGGGGGCTACGAGCAGTACTTC TRBJ2-7 TRBV27 TRBD2
CASSIGGPAYEQYF TGTGCCAGTAGTATAGGTGGGCCCGCCTACGAGCAGTACTTC TRBJ2-7 TRBV19 -
CASKRAGELYGYTF TGTGCCAGCAAAAGGGCGGGAGAGTTGTATGGCTACACCTTC TRBJ1-2 TRBV9 -
CASSQVPGQQYEQYF TGCGCCAGCAGCCAAGTCCCGGGACAGCAATACGAGCAGTACTTC TRBJ2-7 TRBV4-1 TRBD1
CASSQYYYEQYF TGTGCCAGCAGCCAGTACTACTACGAGCAGTACTTC TRBJ2-7 TRBV16 -
CASSYSIGETYNEQFF TGTGCCAGCAGTTACTCGATCGGGGAAACCTACAATGAGCAGTTCTTC TRBJ2-1 TRBV6-5 -